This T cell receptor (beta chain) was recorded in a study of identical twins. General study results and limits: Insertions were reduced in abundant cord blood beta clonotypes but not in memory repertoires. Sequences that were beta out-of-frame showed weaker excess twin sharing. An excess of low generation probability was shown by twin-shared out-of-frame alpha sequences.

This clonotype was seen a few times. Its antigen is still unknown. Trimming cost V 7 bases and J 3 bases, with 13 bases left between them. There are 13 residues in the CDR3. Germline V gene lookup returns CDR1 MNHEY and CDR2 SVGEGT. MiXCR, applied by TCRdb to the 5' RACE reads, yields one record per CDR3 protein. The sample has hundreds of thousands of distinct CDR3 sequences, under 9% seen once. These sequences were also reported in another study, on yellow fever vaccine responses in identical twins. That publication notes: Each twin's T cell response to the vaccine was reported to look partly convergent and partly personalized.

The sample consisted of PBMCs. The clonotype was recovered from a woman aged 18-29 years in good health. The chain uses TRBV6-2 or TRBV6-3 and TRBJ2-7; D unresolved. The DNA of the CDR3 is TGTGCCAGCACCAACCGGCTATACTACGAGCAGTACTTC. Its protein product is CASTNRLYYEQYF.